The clone carrying this T cell receptor (beta chain) was seen more than once but under ten times. The antigen is undetermined. This record comes from a study of T-cell memory formation after mild COVID-19. The germline V gene encodes CDR1 SNHLY and CDR2 FYNNEI. Trimming removed 5 bases from V and 4 bases from J; junction bases left unmatched: 7. The CDR3 totals 15 residues. TCRdb reprocessed the 5' RACE reads with MiXCR, giving one entry per CDR3 protein. The table includes roughly 610,000 distinct CDR3 sequences, 17% detected once. General observations from the study: Clones that contracted from day 15 to 85 had balanced CD4/CD8; later expanders were CD4+ biased. The study detected some responding clones in pre-infection memory, suggesting cross-reactive memory joined.

The clonotype comes from an adult woman who had mild COVID-19 (a few samples of this study predate the infection). Cell type and time point are not known. Sequencing used PBMCs or a T cell subset sorted from them (not recorded which). This chain joins TRBV2 and TRBJ2-1; TRBD1 aligns across 8 bases. DNA for the CDR3: TGTGCCAGCAGTTCCGCCCGGGACAGGTACAATGAGCAGTTCTTC. This gives the protein CASSSARDRYNEQFF. The entire variable domain, with the rest obtained from reference TRBV2 and TRBJ2-1, is as follows: EPEVTQTPSHQVTQMGQEVILRCVPISNHLYFYWYRQILGQKVEFLVSFYNNEISEKSEIFDDQFSVERPDGSNFTLKIRSTKLEDSAMYFCASSSARDRYNEQFFGPGTRLTVL.